This TCR beta chain was recorded in a study of T cell responses to AZD1222 COVID-19 vaccine. The V and J ends lost 3 bases and 0 bases, in that order; junction bases with no gene match: 4. This CDR3 has 14 residues. CDR1 and CDR2 (germline): DFQATT, SNEGSKA (reference sequence). Method: immunoSEQ multiplex PCR; TCRdb's copy keeps in-frame clones and lacks some. This table has about 180,000 clones, 70% to 90% appearing once. The sample in question was peripheral blood, obtained 28 days after the second dose of the MenACWY control vaccine. This sequence was found in an adult who received the MenACWY meningococcal vaccine as a control. V is TRBV20-1 and J is TRBJ2-7, with TRBD1 matching 8 bases. The CDR3: CSASRTGSSYEQYF. CDR3 in DNA: TGCAGTGCTAGTCGGACAGGGAGCTCCTACGAGCAGTACTTC.